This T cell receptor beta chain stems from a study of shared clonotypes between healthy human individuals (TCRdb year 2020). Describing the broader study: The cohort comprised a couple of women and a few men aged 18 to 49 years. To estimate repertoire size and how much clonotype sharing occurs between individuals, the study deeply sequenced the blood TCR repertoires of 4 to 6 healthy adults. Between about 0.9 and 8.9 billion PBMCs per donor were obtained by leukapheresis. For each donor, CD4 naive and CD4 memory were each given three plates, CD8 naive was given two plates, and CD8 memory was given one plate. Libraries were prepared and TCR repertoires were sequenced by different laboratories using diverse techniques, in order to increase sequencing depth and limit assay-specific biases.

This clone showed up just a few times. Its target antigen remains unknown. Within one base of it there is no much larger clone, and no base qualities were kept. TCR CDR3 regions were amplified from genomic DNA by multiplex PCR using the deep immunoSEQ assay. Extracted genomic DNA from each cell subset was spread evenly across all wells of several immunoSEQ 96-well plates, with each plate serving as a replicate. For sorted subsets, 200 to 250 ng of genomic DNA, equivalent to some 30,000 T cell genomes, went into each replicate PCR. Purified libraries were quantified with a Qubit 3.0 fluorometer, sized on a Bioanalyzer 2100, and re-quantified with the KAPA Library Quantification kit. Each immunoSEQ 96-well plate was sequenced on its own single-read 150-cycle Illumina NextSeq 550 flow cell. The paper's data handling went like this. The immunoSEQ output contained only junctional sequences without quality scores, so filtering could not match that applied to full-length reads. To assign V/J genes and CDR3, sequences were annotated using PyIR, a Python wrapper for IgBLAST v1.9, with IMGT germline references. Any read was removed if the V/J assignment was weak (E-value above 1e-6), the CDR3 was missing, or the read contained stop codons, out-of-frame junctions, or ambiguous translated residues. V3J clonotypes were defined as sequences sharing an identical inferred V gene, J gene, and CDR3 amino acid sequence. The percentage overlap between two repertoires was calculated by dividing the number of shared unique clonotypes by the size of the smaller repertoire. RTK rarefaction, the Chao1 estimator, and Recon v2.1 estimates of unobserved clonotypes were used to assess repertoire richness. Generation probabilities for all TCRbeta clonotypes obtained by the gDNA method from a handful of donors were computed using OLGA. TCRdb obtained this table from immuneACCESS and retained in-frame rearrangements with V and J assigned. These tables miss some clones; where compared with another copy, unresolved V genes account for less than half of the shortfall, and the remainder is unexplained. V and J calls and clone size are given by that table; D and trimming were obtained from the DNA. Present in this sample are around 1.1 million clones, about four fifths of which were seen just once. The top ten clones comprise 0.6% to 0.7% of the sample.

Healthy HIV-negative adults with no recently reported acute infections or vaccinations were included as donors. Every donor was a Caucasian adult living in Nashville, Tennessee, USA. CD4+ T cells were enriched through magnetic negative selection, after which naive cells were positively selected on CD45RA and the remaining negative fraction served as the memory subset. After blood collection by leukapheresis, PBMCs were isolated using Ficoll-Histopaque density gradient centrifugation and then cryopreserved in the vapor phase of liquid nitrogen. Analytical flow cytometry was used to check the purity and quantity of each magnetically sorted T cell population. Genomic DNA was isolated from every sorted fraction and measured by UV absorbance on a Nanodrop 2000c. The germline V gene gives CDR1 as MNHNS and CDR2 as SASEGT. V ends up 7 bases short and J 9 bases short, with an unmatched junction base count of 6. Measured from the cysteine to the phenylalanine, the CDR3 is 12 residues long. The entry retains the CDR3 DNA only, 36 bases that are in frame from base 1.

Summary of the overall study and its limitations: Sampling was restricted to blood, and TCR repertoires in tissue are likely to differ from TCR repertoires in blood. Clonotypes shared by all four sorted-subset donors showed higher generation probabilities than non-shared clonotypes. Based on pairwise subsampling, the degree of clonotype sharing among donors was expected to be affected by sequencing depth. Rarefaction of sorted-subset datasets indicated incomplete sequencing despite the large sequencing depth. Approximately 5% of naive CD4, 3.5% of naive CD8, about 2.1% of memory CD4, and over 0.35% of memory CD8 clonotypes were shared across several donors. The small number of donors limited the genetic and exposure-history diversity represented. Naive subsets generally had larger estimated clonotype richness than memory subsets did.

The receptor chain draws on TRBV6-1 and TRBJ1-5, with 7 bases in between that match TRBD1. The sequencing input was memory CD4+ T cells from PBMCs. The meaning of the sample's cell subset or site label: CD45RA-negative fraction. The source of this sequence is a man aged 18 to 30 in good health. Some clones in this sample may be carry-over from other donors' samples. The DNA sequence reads TGTGCCAGCACCGAACAGGGGCGGCCCCAGCATTTT. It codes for CASTEQGRPQHF.